These 20 T cell receptor beta chains originate from one sample sequenced in a study of prognosis after radiotherapy for stage I lung cancer. Genomic DNA yielded TCR beta CDR3, amplified by two-round multiplex PCR. Primers were specific to each TRBV and TRBJ gene in first-round PCR. TCRdb ran MiXCR on the multiplex PCR reads and lists one entry per CDR3 protein. Of fewer than 20,000 distinct CDR3 sequences listed, roughly two fifths are singletons. Sequencing was performed on PBMCs, taken before or after stereotactic body radiation therapy (not recorded which). Receptor source: a donor over 45 with non-small cell lung cancer.

V is TRBV7-2 and J is TRBJ2-7; D remains ambiguous. V lost 6 bases to trimming and J lost 5 bases, with 11 bases between them. Looked up from germline, CDR1 is SGHTA and CDR2 is FQGNSA. The length of the CDR3 is 12 residues. DNA for the CDR3: TGTGCCAGCAGTTCATACCGGGACGAGCAGTACTTC. It specifies CASSSYRDEQYF.

The chain employs TRBV3-1 and TRBJ1-6; D unclear. This CDR3 region has 16 residues. From germline, CDR1 is LGHDT and CDR2 YNNKEL (reference sequence). The ends were cut back, 4 bases at V and 0 bases at J, with 10 bases in the middle. CDR3 amino acids: CASSPTESSYNSPLHF. The CDR3 DNA sequence: TGTGCCAGCAGCCCTACAGAAAGCTCCTATAATTCACCCCTCCACTTT.

The CDR3 protein is CSATTQTGQYGYTF. CDR3 DNA: TGCAGTGCTACCACTCAGACAGGGCAATATGGCTACACCTTC. The genes are TRBV20-1 and TRBJ1-2, with 7 bases that match TRBD1. With 4 bases clipped from V and 5 bases from J, the junction kept 10 bases outside the gene matches. The CDR3 runs to 14 residues. The V gene's germline CDR1 is DFQATT and CDR2 SNEGSKA (reference sequence).

This clonotype occurred many times. J is TRBJ1-4 and V is TRBV28; TRBD1 might be the D (6 bases). Trimming removed 6 bases from V and 8 bases from J, with 16 bases in between. The CDR3 has 14 residues. Germline-derived CDR1 and CDR2 are MDHEN and SYDVKM. In nucleotides, the CDR3 is TGTGCCAGCAGCCGGACAGTACATAGGGAAAAACTGTTTTTT. Translation: CASSRTVHREKLFF.

About this clonotype: Relative to the germline gene, one junction end is altered; a read error may explain this. The chain carries TRBV27 and TRBJ2-3, with 8 nucleotides matching TRBD2. The CDR3 sequence is 17 residues long. In germline, CDR1 is MNHEY, CDR2 SMNVEV (reference sequence). Here the CDR3 DNA reads TGTGCCAGCAGTACTATCGGGGGGGCCGCTGGCACAGATACTCAGTATTTT. Encoded protein: CASSTIGGAAGTDTQYF.

This clonotype has a single count. Given a much more abundant clone one base away, this may be a read error. This chain links TRBV7-2 with TRBJ2-1, with 11 nucleotides matching TRBD2. This CDR3 is built from 15 residues. V shed 1 base and J 6 bases; nucleotides not matched to a gene: 2. Germline V gene sequence: CDR1 SGHTA, CDR2 FQGNSA. As DNA, the CDR3 is TGTGCCAGCAGCTTAGGACTAGCGGGGTCCAATGAGCAGTTCTTC. The encoded protein is CASSLGLAGSNEQFF.

The chain carries TRBV4-3 and TRBJ2-2, with a tentative D call TRBD2 (6 bases). V dropped 4 bases and J dropped 0 bases, with 18 bases sitting between them. CDR3 length equals 18 residues. The V gene's germline CDR1 is LGHNA and CDR2 YSLEER. The CDR3 DNA sequence: TGCGCCAGCAGCCGGGATCCACCGGGGACTGCGAACACCGGGGAGCTGTTTTTT. It encodes CASSRDPPGTANTGELFF.

This clonotype was counted ten times or more. This chain joins TRBV6-2 or TRBV6-3 and TRBJ2-5; no clear D. The V end was cut by 6 bases, the J end by 4 bases, with 6 bases between. CDR1 and CDR2 (germline): MNHEY, SVGEGT. The CDR3 has 11 residues. The CDR3 here is CASRPRETQYF. Here the CDR3 DNA reads TGTGCCAGCAGACCCCGAGAGACCCAGTACTTC.

About this clonotype: Possible read error: a much larger clone is one base away. This rearrangement joins TRBV28 to TRBJ1-4; D uncertain. Trimming removed 5 bases at V and 13 bases at J, with 17 bases between. Germline CDR1 and CDR2: MDHEN and SYDVKM. This CDR3 contains 13 residues. The CDR3 region has the DNA TGTGCCAGCAGTGTCTATAAGGGAGTCCTACTGTTTTTT. It specifies CASSVYKGVLLFF.

The chain uses TRBV6-2 or TRBV6-3 and TRBJ2-3, with 13 bases lining up with TRBD2. Germline-derived CDR1 and CDR2 are MNHEY and SVGEGT. The CDR3 length is 18 residues. J gave up 5 bases and V 2 bases, and 10 bases lay outside the gene matches. The CDR3 spells CASSYTPGLAGREDTQYF. DNA of the CDR3: TGTGCCAGCAGTTACACACCGGGACTAGCGGGAAGAGAAGATACGCAGTATTTT.

The chain carries TRBV24-1 and TRBJ1-1; D is perhaps TRBD1 (5 bases). The CDR3 runs to 14 residues. The ends were cut back, 8 bases at V and 11 bases at J, with 23 bases in the middle. Looked up from germline, CDR1 is KGHDR and CDR2 is SFDVKD. CDR3 bases: TGTGCCACCATCAACAGCGGATGGGGCTTGGGGGCTTTCTTT. Encoded protein: CATINSGWGLGAFF.

The sample holds many counts of this clonotype. The J gene is TRBJ2-3, the V gene TRBV7-9; D perhaps matches TRBD2 (5 bases). V was trimmed by 2 bases and J by 1 base, leaving 10 bases between them. In germline, CDR1 is SEHNR, CDR2 FQNEAQ (reference sequence). The CDR3 totals 15 residues. In DNA, the CDR3 is TGTGCCAGCAGCTTATCGGGGTTGCGCACAGATACGCAGTATTTT. This translates into CASSLSGLRTDTQYF.

At least ten counts were recorded for this clonotype. The chain links TRBV3-1 to TRBJ2-2; possible D gene TRBD2, 6 bases. V lost 2 bases and J 3 bases, leaving 7 bases between the germline ends. Germline lookup yields CDR1 LGHDT and CDR2 YNNKEL (reference sequence). The CDR3 length is 14 residues. The CDR3 nucleotides are TGTGCCAGCAGCCAATGGGGGGACACCGGGGAGCTGTTTTTT. Translated: CASSQWGDTGELFF.

The count of this clonotype is one. Germline is not matched at one junction end, which may reflect a read error. The rearrangement links TRBV25-1 to TRBJ2-3; D is tentatively TRBD1 or TRBD2 (5 bases each). The CDR3 extends over 14 amino acids. Looked up from germline, CDR1 is MGHDK and CDR2 is SYGVNS. The CDR3 region has the DNA TGCGCCAGCAGTCATACAGGCGGGCCAGATACGCAGTATTTT. This gives the protein CASSHTGGPDTQYF.

This clonotype was counted a few times. This may stem from a read error, because a much larger clone lies one nucleotide away. This chain links TRBV20-1 with TRBJ2-3; 7 bases line up with TRBD1. Germline CDR1 and CDR2: DFQATT and SNEGSKA (reference sequence). The CDR3 is 12 amino acids. Trimming took 6 bases from V and 6 from J; bases not matched to a gene: 6. The chain's CDR3 is CSANRGIDTQYF. The DNA for the CDR3 is TGCAGTGCAAACAGGGGAATTGATACGCAGTATTTT.

Points on this clonotype: With a much larger clone just one base away, this may be a read error. The chain combines TRBV6-4 with TRBJ2-3, with 13 bases aligning to TRBD2. Per the germline V gene, CDR1 is MRHNA and CDR2 is SNTAGT. V lost 7 bases and J lost 2; bases outside the gene matches: 15. This CDR3 has 19 amino acids. CDR3 sequence reads: CASIAFPGLAGLDTDTQYF. CDR3 nucleotides: TGTGCCAGCATTGCCTTTCCGGGACTAGCGGGGCTTGACACAGATACGCAGTATTTT.

About this clonotype: The junction and the germline gene differ at one end; a read error may be behind it. J is TRBJ2-6 and V is TRBV5-1, with TRBD1 matching 7 bases. The germline V gene has CDR1 SGHRS and CDR2 YFSETQ. CDR3 size: 17 residues. CDR3 nucleotides: TGCGCCAGCAGCAGAGGGACAGCCGACTCTTGGGCCAACGTCCCGACTTTC. Translated: CASSRGTADSWANVPTF.

This chain uses TRBV20-1 with TRBJ2-5; 13 bases agree with TRBD2. The CDR3 loop spans 15 amino acids. V lost 3 bases, J lost 5 bases, and 6 bases stayed unmatched. The germline CDR1 and CDR2 sequences are DFQATT and SNEGSKA (reference sequence). CDR3 sequence reads: CSASRTSGGRETQYF. As DNA, the CDR3 is TGCAGTGCTAGCAGGACTAGCGGGGGTCGGGAGACCCAGTACTTC.

By proportion, this clonotype is medium-sized. This chain connects TRBV3-1 to TRBJ2-1; 8 positions match TRBD1. CDR3 length: 16 amino acids. Germline V gives CDR1 LGHDT, CDR2 YNNKEL (reference sequence). The V and J ends lost 1 base and 2 bases, in that order; junction bases with no gene match: 4. Written as DNA, the CDR3 is TGTGCCAGCAGCCAAGGAGGGGGACAGGCCTACAATGAGCAGTTCTTC. It translates to CASSQGGGQAYNEQFF.

The rearrangement uses TRBV28 and TRBJ2-7; TRBD2 aligns across 9 bases. J was trimmed by 2 bases and V by 6 bases; bases with no gene match: 5. The length of the CDR3 is 14 residues. Looked up from germline, CDR1 is MDHEN and CDR2 is SYDVKM. CDR3 bases: TGTGCCAGCAGCGTTAGCGGGGGAACCTACGAGCAGTACTTC. Amino acids: CASSVSGGTYEQYF.